This T cell receptor (beta chain) derives from a study of blood T cell repertoires in COVID-19. The overall study: PBMCs, B-cell-depleted T cells, or T cells were the source of the cDNA or gDNA that made up the material.

Original handling: It was from reference gene primer amplification that nucleated cell counts were estimated. The table came from immunoSEQ multiplex PCR; TCRdb's copy has only in-frame clones and leaves some out. The D gene and trimming were derived from the DNA, and the V and J assignments and clone size from that table. The sample has 72,000 or so clones; 86% are singletons. The V and J ends lost 8 bases and 7 bases respectively, with 27 bases between them. The CDR3 covers 16 residues. Germline assignment: CDR1 MDHEN and CDR2 SYDVKM. J is TRBJ2-7 and V is TRBV28; the D gene is possibly TRBD2 (7 bases). The specimen was peripheral blood. This receptor was obtained from a woman aged 55-75 years with acute or convalescent COVID-19. CDR3 DNA sequence: TGTGCCAGCGGGGGGGCGCCGGAAATTTTTTTGGGAGAGCAGTACTTC. It specifies CASGGAPEIFLGEQYF.